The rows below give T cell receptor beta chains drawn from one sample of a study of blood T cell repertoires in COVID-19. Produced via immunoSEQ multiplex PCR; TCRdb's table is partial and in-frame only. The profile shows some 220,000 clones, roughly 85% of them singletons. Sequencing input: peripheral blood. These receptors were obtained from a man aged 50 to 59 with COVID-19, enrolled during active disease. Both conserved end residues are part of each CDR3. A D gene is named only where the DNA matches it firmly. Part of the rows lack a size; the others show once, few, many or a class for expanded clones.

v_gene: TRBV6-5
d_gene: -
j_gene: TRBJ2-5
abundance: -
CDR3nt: TGTGCCAGCAGTTATGCTGGGGGGCAAGAGACCCAGTACTTC
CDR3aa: CASSYAGGQETQYF

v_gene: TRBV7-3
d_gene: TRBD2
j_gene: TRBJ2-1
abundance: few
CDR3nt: TGTGCCAGCAGCCCCGGGAGGGGAGTCTACAATGAGCAGTTCTTC
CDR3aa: CASSPGRGVYNEQFF

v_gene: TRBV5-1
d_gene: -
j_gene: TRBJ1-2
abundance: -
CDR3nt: TGCGCCAGCAGCTCCCGGACGGCGGGCCCTAACTATGGCTACACCTTC
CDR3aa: CASSSRTAGPNYGYTF

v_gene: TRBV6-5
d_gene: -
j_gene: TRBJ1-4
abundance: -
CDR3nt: TGTGCCAGCAGTCTCCAAAGGGAGCTTCGAGAAAAACTGTTTTTT
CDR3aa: CASSLQRELREKLFF

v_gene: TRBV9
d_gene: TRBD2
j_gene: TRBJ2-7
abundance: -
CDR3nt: TGTGCCAGCAGCCAAGGTAGCGGGGGGGCCTACGAGCAGTACTTC
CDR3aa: CASSQGSGGAYEQYF

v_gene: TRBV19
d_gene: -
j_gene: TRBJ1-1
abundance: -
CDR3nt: TGTGCCAGTAGTATAGATAGGGCAGGGAAGGACACTGAAGCTTTCTTT
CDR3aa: CASSIDRAGKDTEAFF

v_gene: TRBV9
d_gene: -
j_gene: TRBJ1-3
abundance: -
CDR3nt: TGTGCCAGCAGCGTAGGCCTAGACAGGCTGATTGGAAACACCATATATTTT
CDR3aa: CASSVGLDRLIGNTIYF

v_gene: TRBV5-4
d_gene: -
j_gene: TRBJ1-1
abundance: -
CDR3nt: TGTGCCAGCGCGACGGATGGGCTCACTGAAGCTTTCTTT
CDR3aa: CASATDGLTEAFF

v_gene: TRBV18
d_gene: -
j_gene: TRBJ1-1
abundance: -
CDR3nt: TGTGCCAGCTTGACATCGATGGACACTGAAGCTTTCTTT
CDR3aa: CASLTSMDTEAFF

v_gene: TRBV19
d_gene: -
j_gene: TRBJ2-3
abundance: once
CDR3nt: TGTGCCACAGAATCGGGGGAAGGGACAGATACGCAGTATTTT
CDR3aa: CATESGEGTDTQYF

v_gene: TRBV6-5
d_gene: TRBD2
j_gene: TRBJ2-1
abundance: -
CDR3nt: TGTGCCAGCAGTTCTAGCGGGGGGCTTTACAATGAGCAGTTCTTC
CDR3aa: CASSSSGGLYNEQFF

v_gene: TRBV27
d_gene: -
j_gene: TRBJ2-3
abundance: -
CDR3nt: TGTGCCAGCAGTTGGGATGCGGGGTCGGTGACAGATACGCAGTATTTT
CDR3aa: CASSWDAGSVTDTQYF

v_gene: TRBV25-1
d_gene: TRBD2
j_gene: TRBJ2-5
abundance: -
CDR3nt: TGTGCCAGCAGTGAATGGACTAGCGGGGGGGTCCCGGAGACCCAGTACTTC
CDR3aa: CASSEWTSGGVPETQYF

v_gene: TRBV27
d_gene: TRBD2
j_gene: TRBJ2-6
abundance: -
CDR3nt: TGTGCCAGCAGTTTATTCCCCAATAGCGGGGGTGGGGCCAACGTCCTGACTTTC
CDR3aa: CASSLFPNSGGGANVLTF

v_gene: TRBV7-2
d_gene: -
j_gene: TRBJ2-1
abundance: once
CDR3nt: TGTGCCAGCAGGACCCCCGGTGTTAGCGAGACTGAGCAGTTCTTC
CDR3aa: CASRTPGVSETEQFF

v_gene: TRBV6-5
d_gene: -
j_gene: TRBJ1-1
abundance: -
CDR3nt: TGTGCCAGCAGTTACTCGGACGGAGGTGAAGCTTTCTTT
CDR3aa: CASSYSDGGEAFF

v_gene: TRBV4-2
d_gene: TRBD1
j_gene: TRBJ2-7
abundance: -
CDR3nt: TGTGCCAGCAGCCAAGCAAAAGGACAGGGGTTTATGGAGCAGTACTTC
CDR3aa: CASSQAKGQGFMEQYF

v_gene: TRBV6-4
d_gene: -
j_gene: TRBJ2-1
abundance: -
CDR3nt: TGTGCCAGCAGTAACGGGTACAATGAGCAGTTCTTC
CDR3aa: CASSNGYNEQFF

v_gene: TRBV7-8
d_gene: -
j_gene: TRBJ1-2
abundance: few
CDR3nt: TGTGCCAGCAGCTTAGGGGGGCTTGGCTACACCTTC
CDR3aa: CASSLGGLGYTF

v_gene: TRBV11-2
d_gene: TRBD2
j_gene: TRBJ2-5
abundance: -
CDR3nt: TGTGCCAGCAGCCCCATGGCGTCTAGCGGGGTTCCAGAGACCCAGTACTTC
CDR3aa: CASSPMASSGVPETQYF

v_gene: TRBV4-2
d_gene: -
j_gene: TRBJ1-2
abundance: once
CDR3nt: TGTGCCAGCAGCCAAGCACGCAACAGGGTATGGTATGGCTACACCTTC
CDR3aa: CASSQARNRVWYGYTF

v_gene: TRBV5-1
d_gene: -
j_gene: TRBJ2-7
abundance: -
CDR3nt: TGCGCCAGCGGGCTCGACAGTTATTACGAGCAGTACTTC
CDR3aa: CASGLDSYYEQYF

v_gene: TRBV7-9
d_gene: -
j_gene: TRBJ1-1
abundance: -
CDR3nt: TGTGCCAGCAGCTCAGACTATACAGGGTACACTGAAGCTTTCTTT
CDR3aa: CASSSDYTGYTEAFF

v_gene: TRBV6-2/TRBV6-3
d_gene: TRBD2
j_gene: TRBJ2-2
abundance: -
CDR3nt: TGTGCCAGCAGTTACTCCCTGGAGCGGGGGGCCGACACCGGGGAGCTGTTTTTT
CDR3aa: CASSYSLERGADTGELFF

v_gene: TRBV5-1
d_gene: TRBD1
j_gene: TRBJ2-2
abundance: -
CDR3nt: TGCGCCAGCGGAAAGGGACAGGAGGGTGCCGGGGAGCTGTTTTTT
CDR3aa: CASGKGQEGAGELFF

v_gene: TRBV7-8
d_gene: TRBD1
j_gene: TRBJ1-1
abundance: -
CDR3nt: TGTGCCAGCAGCTTAGTGAAGGGGGCAAGGGGGAACACTGAAGCTTTCTTT
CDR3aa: CASSLVKGARGNTEAFF

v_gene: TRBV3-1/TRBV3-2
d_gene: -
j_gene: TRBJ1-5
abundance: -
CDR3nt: TGTGCCAGCAGCCAAGTCCCGAATCAGCCCCAGCATTTT
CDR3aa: CASSQVPNQPQHF

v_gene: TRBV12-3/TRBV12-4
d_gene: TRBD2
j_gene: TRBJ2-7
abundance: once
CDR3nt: TGTGCCAGCAGTGGGACTAGGAGGGAGCAGTACTTC
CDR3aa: CASSGTRREQYF

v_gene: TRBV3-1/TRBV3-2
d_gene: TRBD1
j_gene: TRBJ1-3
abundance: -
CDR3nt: TGTGCCAGCAGCCACGGAGGAAGCGGGACAGGGTCTGGAAACACCATATATTTT
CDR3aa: CASSHGGSGTGSGNTIYF

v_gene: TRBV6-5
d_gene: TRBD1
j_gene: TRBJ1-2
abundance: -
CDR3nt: TGTGCCAACGCACCGGGACAGGGGGCGGAGACCTTC
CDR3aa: CANAPGQGAETF

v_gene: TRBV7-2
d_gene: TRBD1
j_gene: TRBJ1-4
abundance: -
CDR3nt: TGTGCCAGCAGCATTAACAGGGGGAGCGAAAAACTGTTTTTT
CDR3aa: CASSINRGSEKLFF

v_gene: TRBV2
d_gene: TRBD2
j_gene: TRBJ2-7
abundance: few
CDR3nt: TGTGCCAGCAGTGAATTGCGGGGGGGACCCTACGAGCAGTACTTC
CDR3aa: CASSELRGGPYEQYF

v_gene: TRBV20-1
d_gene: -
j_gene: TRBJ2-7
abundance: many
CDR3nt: TGCAGTGTTCTTAGCTCCTACGAGCAGTACTTC
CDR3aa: CSVLSSYEQYF

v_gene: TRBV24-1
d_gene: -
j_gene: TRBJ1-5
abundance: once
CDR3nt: TGTGCCACCAGTGATCAGAGAGGGGGTCAGCCCCAGCATTTT
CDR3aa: CATSDQRGGQPQHF

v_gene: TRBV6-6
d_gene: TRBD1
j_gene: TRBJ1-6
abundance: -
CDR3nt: TGTGCCAGCAGTAAGAGACAGGGAAGTCTCTCCCCCCACTTT
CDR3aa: CASSKRQGSLSPHF

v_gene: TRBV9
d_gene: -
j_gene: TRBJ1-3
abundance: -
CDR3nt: TGTGCCAGCAGCCTCGCGCAAGCTGGAAACACCATATATTTT
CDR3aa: CASSLAQAGNTIYF

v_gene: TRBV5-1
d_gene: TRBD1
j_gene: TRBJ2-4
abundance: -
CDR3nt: TGCGCCAGCAGCTTGGTGCGTCAGGGACAGGGAAACATTCAGTACTTC
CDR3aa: CASSLVRQGQGNIQYF

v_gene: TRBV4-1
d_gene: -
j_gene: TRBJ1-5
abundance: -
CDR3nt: TGCGCCAGCAGCCAAGGGGCATGGGACACAGGCGTAAAATGGCCCCAGCATTTT
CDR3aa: CASSQGAWDTGVKWPQHF

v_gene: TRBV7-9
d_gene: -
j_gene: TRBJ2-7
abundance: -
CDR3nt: TGTGCCAGCAGCCCGCTTCTCACAGGGCAGTACGAGCAGTACTTC
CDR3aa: CASSPLLTGQYEQYF

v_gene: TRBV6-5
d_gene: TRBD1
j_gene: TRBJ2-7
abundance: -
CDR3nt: TGTGCCAGCAGCCGAGGACAGGGGGTGACCTACGAGCAGTACTTC
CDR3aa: CASSRGQGVTYEQYF

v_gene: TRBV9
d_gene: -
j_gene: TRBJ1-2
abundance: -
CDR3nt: TGTGCCAGCAGCGTAATGGGAGCTAACTATGGCTACACCTTC
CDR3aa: CASSVMGANYGYTF

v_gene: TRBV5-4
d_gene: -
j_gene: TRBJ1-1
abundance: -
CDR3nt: TGTGCCAGCAGCTTGGTTCAGGGATCTGAAGCTTTCTTT
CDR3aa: CASSLVQGSEAFF

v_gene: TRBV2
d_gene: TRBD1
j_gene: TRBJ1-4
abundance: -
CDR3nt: TGTGCCAGCAGCCCAGGGGGTTTTAATGAAAAACTGTTTTTT
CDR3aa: CASSPGGFNEKLFF

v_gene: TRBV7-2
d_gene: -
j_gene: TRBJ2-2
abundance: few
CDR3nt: TGTGCCAGCAGCTTAGCAAGGGGCACCGGGGAGCTGTTTTTT
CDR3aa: CASSLARGTGELFF

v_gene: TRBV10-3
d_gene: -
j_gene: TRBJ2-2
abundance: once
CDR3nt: TGTGCCATCAGTGAGCGGAGCAGCGCGAACACCGGGGAGCTGTTTTTT
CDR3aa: CAISERSSANTGELFF

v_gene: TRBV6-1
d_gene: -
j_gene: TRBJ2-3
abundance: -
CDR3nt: TGTGCCAGCAGTGAATCGTCGGCGGGGAGCACAGATACGCAGTATTTT
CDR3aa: CASSESSAGSTDTQYF

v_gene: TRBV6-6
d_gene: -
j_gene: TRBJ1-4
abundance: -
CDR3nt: TGTGCCAGCAGTTACACCGACAGGTCTAATGAAAAACTGTTTTTT
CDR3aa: CASSYTDRSNEKLFF

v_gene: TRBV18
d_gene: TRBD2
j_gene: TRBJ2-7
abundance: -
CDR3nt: TGTGCCAGCTCACCCTCGGCGGGGGGGCCCTACGAGCAGTACTTC
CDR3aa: CASSPSAGGPYEQYF

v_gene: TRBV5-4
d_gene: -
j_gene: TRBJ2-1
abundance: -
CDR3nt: TGTGCCAGCAGCCACCCCAAGCGACTAGAGAATGAGCAGTTCTTC
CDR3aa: CASSHPKRLENEQFF

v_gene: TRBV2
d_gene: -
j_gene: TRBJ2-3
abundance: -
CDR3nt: TGTGCCAGCGGGCCATCCGGAACGGATACGCAGTATTTT
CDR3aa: CASGPSGTDTQYF

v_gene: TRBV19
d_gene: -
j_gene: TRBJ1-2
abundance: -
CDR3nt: TGTGCCAGTAGTATAGATCGGTATGGCTACACCTTC
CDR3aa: CASSIDRYGYTF

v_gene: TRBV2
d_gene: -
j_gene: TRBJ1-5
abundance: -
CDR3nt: TGTGCCAGCAGTGAAAAGGTGGGGGGCCAGCATTTT
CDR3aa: CASSEKVGGQHF

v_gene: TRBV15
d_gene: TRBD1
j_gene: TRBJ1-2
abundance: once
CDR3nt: TGTGCCACCAGCTTGGACAGGGCAGAAGACTATGGCTACACCTTC
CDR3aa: CATSLDRAEDYGYTF